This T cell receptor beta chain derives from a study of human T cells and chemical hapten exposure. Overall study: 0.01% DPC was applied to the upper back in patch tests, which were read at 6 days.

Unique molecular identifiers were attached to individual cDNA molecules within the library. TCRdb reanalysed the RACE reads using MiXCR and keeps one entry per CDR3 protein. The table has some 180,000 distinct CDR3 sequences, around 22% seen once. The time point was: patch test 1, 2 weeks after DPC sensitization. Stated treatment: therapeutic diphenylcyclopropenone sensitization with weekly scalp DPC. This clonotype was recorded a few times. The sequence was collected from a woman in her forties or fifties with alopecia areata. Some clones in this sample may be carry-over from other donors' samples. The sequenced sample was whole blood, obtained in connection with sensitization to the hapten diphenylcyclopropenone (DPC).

This chain's CDR3 is CATSGRQLRSTDTQYF. CDR3 DNA sequence: TGTGCCACCAGCGGTAGACAGCTTCGGAGCACAGATACGCAGTATTTT. V usage is TRBV15 and J usage is TRBJ2-3, with D possibly being TRBD1 (5 bases). V was shortened by 5 bases and J by 0 bases, with 15 bases between the two germline ends. CDR3 length: 16 amino acids. Germline loops: CDR1 LNHNV, CDR2 YYDKDF (reference sequence). The whole variable domain, remainder taken from reference TRBV15 and TRBJ2-3, is DAMVIQNPRYQVTQFGKPVTLSCSQTLNHNVMYWYQQKSSQAPKLLFHYYDKDFNNEADTPDNFQSRRPNTSFCFLDIRSPGLGDTAMYLCATSGRQLRSTDTQYFGPGTRLTVL.